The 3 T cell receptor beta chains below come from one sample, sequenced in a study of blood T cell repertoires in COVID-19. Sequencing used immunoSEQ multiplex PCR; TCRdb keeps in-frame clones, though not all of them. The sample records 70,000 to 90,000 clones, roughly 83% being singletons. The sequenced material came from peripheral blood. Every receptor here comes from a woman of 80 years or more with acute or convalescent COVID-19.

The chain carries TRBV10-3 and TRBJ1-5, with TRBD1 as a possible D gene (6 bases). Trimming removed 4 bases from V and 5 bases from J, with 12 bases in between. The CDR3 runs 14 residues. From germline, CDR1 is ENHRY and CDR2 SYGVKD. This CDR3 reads CAISAANRDQPQHF. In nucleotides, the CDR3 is TGTGCCATCAGTGCCGCCAACAGGGATCAGCCCCAGCATTTT.

CDR3 coding DNA: TGTGCCAGCAGCTATGGGCTAGCGCGGGAGACCCAGTACTTC. Translation gives CASSYGLARETQYF. This sequence joins TRBV2 and TRBJ2-5, with a weak D call TRBD2 (6 bases). Trimming cost V 6 bases and J 5 bases, with 16 bases left between them. CDR3 length equals 14 residues. Germline lookup yields CDR1 SNHLY and CDR2 FYNNEI.

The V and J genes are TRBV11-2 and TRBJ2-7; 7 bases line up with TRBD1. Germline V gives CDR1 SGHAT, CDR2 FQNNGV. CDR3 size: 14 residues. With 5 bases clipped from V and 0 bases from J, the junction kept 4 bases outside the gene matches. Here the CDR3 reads CASSPRQGSYEQYF. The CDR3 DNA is TGTGCCAGCAGCCCCCGACAGGGCTCCTACGAGCAGTACTTC.